The entry below describes one T cell receptor beta chain. The data were produced by immunoSEQ multiplex PCR, yet TCRdb's version contains in-frame clones alone and is incomplete. The sample yields 80,000 to 100,000 clones, roughly 80% seen once. This entry comes from a study of blood T cell repertoires in COVID-19. The source is a human donor in a cohort sampled during active COVID-19. Material: peripheral blood.

CDR3 in amino acids: CSVERSQGGTEAFF. CDR3 in DNA: TGCAGCGTTGAAAGGTCCCAGGGGGGCACTGAAGCTTTCTTT. This chain joins TRBV29-1 and TRBJ1-1; 7 bases line up with TRBD1. V lost 2 bases, J lost 4 bases, and 7 bases stayed unmatched. The germline gives CDR1 SQVTM, CDR2 ANQGSEA. The CDR3 covers 14 residues.